This entry lists 14 T cell receptor beta chains sequenced from one sample in a study of T-cell reconstitution after alpha-beta-depleted transplantation in children (dated by TCRdb to about 2016). The method was PCR. TCRdb names Illumina HiSeq 2500 as the instrument used. To normalize quantification of the TCRbeta repertoire, the TCR libraries were built with molecular barcoding that relied on unique molecular identifiers. Starting from the raw public reads, TCRdb applied fastp trimming at Q25, assembled clones with MiXCR and retained in-frame beta chains. Entries are consolidated by CDR3 protein sequence, retaining the most common genes and DNA. This sample holds a few hundred thousand distinct CDR3 sequences; about a tenth were observed only once. The top ten constitute 28% of the sample. Read against the paper, the sample's treatment or condition label means: allogeneic hematopoietic cell transplantation with graft depleted of TCRalphabeta T cells and CD19 B cells.

The input for sequencing was PBMCs, taken before TCRalphabeta/CD19-depleted stem cell transplant. The source of these receptors is a child under two years old with acute myeloid leukemia, due to receive a stem cell transplant.

In this sample, this clonotype turned up many times. CDR3 protein: CASSLFRFSGGGYNEQFF. CDR3 bases: TGTGCCAGCAGCTTGTTTCGGTTTTCGGGAGGGGGCTACAATGAGCAGTTCTTC. The rearrangement joins TRBV5-5 to TRBJ2-1, with 8 bases that match TRBD2. The CDR3 has 18 amino acids. After removal of 1 base from V and 3 bases from J, the junction contained 12 bases not matched to a gene. CDR1 SGHKS and CDR2 YYEKEE come from the germline V gene (reference sequence).

This clonotype was seen repeatedly, ten times or more. The chain couples TRBV7-9 to TRBJ1-2, with unresolved D. The CDR3 length is 13 residues. The germline V gene has CDR1 SEHNR and CDR2 FQNEAQ (reference sequence). The V end lost 3 bases, the J end lost 5 bases, and 10 bases lay between the germline ends. This CDR3 reads CASSFSGGYGYTF. CDR3 bases: TGTGCCAGCAGCTTTAGTGGAGGGTATGGCTACACCTTC.

Many counts were recorded for this clonotype. The CDR3 DNA reads as TGCAGCGTTGAACTAGCGGGAGGGCCGGATGAGCAGTTCTTC. It yields the protein CSVELAGGPDEQFF. The rearrangement uses TRBV29-1 and TRBJ2-1; 12 positions match TRBD2. Per the germline V gene, CDR1 is SQVTM and CDR2 is ANQGSEA. This CDR3 is 14 amino acids long. With 2 bases clipped from V and 8 bases from J, the junction kept 4 bases outside the gene matches.

The table lists this clonotype with many counts. The V gene is TRBV5-6, the J gene TRBJ1-1; D remains unclear. The V end lost 2 bases, the J end lost 6 bases, and 14 bases lay between the germline ends. CDR3 length: 14 amino acids. Germline assignment: CDR1 SGHDT and CDR2 YYEEEE. The CDR3, as DNA: TGTGCCAGCAGCTTCGGTCAGCCAGCCGCTGAAGCTTTCTTT. Protein product: CASSFGQPAAEAFF.

Ten or more counts support this clonotype. The chain recombines TRBV18 with TRBJ1-1; perhaps TRBD1 as D (6 bases). Trimming took 3 bases from V and 5 from J, leaving 13 bases between them. The CDR3 totals 14 residues. In germline, CDR1 is KGHSH, CDR2 LQKENI. CDR3 in DNA: TGTGCCAGCTCACCGGGGGCCCGTAGGACTGAAGCTTTCTTT. This encodes CASSPGARRTEAFF.

Ten or more counts support this clonotype. This chain links TRBV2 with TRBJ1-2; D remains unclear. There are 14 residues in the CDR3. V dropped 9 bases and J dropped 8 bases, with 22 bases sitting between them. Germline CDR1 SNHLY, CDR2 FYNNEI. The CDR3 loop reads CARPQRGLPRGYTF. The CDR3 DNA reads TGTGCCAGACCCCAGCGAGGGCTACCGAGAGGCTACACCTTC. Based on the CDR3 plus reference TRBV2 and TRBJ1-2, the full variable domain is EPEVTQTPSHQVTQMGQEVILRCVPISNHLYFYWYRQILGQKVEFLVSFYNNEISEKSEIFDDQFSVERPDGSNFTLKIRSTKLEDSAMYFCARPQRGLPRGYTFGSGTRLTVV.

This clonotype was detected many times. The V call is TRBV5-1, the J call TRBJ1-2; 9 positions agree with TRBD1. V gave up 4 bases and J gave up 7 bases; unmatched junction bases: 11. The CDR3 is made up of 15 amino acids. Germline CDR1 is SGHRS and CDR2 is YFSETQ. The CDR3, as DNA: TGCGCCAGCAGCCCCCCTGGACAGGGGAAGGCTGGCTACACCTTC. Translated, it gives CASSPPGQGKAGYTF.

In its sample, this clonotype was seen many times. V and J are TRBV30 and TRBJ1-2, with 8 bases fitting TRBD1. Trimming took 6 bases from V and 5 from J; bases not matched to a gene: 8. This CDR3 has 13 residues. Per germline, CDR1 GTSNPN and CDR2 SVGIG (reference sequence). CDR3: CACFRGTGYGYTF. The CDR3 nucleotides read TGTGCCTGCTTCAGGGGGACAGGATATGGCTACACCTTC.

As to this clonotype: A read error is possible here, since a much larger clone lies one base away. The gene calls are TRBV3-1 and TRBJ1-2; weak D call: TRBD1 (6 bases). Germline CDR1 LGHDT, CDR2 YNNKEL (reference sequence). The CDR3 has 15 residues. The CDR3 sequence: CATSHPDRQPSGYTF. In DNA form, the CDR3 reads TGTGCCACCAGCCACCCGGACAGACAACCCTCTGGCTACACCTTC. The full variable domain, rest sourced from reference TRBV3-1 and TRBJ1-2, is DTAVSQTPKYLVTQMGNDKSIKCEQNLGHDTMYWYKQDSKKFLKIMFSYNNKELIINETVPNRFSPKSPDKAHLNLHINSLELGDSAVYFCATSHPDRQPSGYTFGSGTRLTVV.

This clonotype occurred a few times. J is TRBJ2-2 and V is TRBV7-3, with 10 bases that match TRBD1. Per the germline V gene, CDR1 is SGHTA and CDR2 is FQGTGA. CDR3 length: 16 amino acids. V shed 4 bases and J 4 bases; nucleotides not matched to a gene: 6. CDR3 in amino acids: CASSSPTGGPTGELFF. DNA for the CDR3: TGTGCCAGCAGCTCCCCGACAGGGGGCCCCACCGGGGAGCTGTTTTTT. The variable domain in full, with the rest retrieved from reference TRBV7-3 and TRBJ2-2, is GAGVSQTPSNKVTEKGKYVELRCDPISGHTALYWYRQSLGQGPEFLIYFQGTGAADDSGLPNDRFFAVRPEGSVSTLKIQRTERGDSAVYLCASSSPTGGPTGELFFGEGSRLTVL.

This clonotype was found many times. This sequence joins TRBV4-1 and TRBJ2-7; D is unresolved. CDR3 length: 15 amino acids. Germline V lookup: CDR1 MGHRA, CDR2 YSYEKL. V lost 1 base and J lost 2, with 12 bases in between. CDR3 bases: TGCGCCAGCAGCCAAGTTCCCCAAGGGACCTACGAGCAGTACTTC. This codes for CASSQVPQGTYEQYF.

This clonotype was detected ten times or more. The rearrangement uses TRBV7-2 and TRBJ2-1; 9 bases align to TRBD2. The CDR3 is made up of 16 amino acids. J was trimmed by 6 bases and V by 0 bases; bases with no gene match: 6. CDR1 is SGHTA and CDR2 is FQGNSA in the germline V gene. The DNA for the CDR3 is TGTGCCAGCAGCTTAGCGAGCGGGGGGATCCTCAATGAGCAGTTCTTC. It yields the protein CASSLASGGILNEQFF.

This clonotype occurred many times. V is TRBV7-2 and J is TRBJ2-2; 9 bases agree with TRBD2. Germline CDR1 reads SGHTA; CDR2 reads FQGNSA. Trimming removed 1 base from V and 3 bases from J; junction bases left unmatched: 3. This CDR3 comprises 16 residues. This CDR3 is CASSLGGLAYTGELFF. CDR3 nucleotide sequence: TGTGCCAGCAGCTTAGGTGGACTAGCGTACACCGGGGAGCTGTTTTTT.

The sample holds many counts of this clonotype. The chain employs TRBV20-1 and TRBJ1-5, with a possible D match to TRBD1 (5 bases). V lost 0 bases to trimming and J lost 4 bases, with 10 bases between them. Germline CDR1 is DFQATT and CDR2 is SNEGSKA (reference sequence). CDR3 length: 14 residues. The CDR3 sequence is CSARDPTANQPQHF. The CDR3 DNA follows: TGCAGTGCTAGAGATCCGACAGCAAATCAGCCCCAGCATTTT.